In its sample, the clone carrying this TCR beta chain was seen a few times. The antigen is not known. The data are from a study of early T cells in non-severe SARS-CoV-2 infection. Notes on the study in general: Using VDJdb, the matching emphasized anti-spike CD8 responses while missing private and CD4 specificities.

The J segment lost 9 bases and the V segment lost 0 bases, leaving 7 bases of the junction unmatched. The CDR3 consists of 17 residues. Germline V CDR1 and CDR2: MNHEY, SMNVEV (reference sequence). Individual cDNA molecules carried attached unique molecular identifiers. Each CDR3 protein is one row after TCRdb ran MiXCR on the 5' RACE reads. This table has over 90,000 distinct CDR3 sequences, approximately 14% appearing once. The chain uses TRBV27 and TRBJ1-6; 11 positions match TRBD1. The sample taken for sequencing was whole blood. The sequence derives from an adult who was a healthcare worker with PCR-confirmed SARS-CoV-2 infection or an uninfected control (not recorded which). CDR3 sequence (DNA): TGTGCCAGCAGTTTATCTCCAGGACAGGGGGCAGGTTCACCCCTCCACTTT. Translating gives CASSLSPGQGAGSPLHF.